This record looks at one T cell receptor (beta chain) sequence and its context. Sequencing used immunoSEQ multiplex PCR; TCRdb keeps in-frame clones, though not all of them. There are 90,000 to 130,000 clones in the sample; 92% occur only once, and around 3.3% lies in the top ten. This record belongs to a study of CD4+ T cells in melanoma. This CDR3 contains 16 residues. J lost 3 bases, V lost 4 bases, and 6 bases had no gene match. The germline gives CDR1 SGHRS, CDR2 YFSETQ. Sequences were obtained from peripheral blood. The chain links TRBV5-1 to TRBJ2-3, with 12 nucleotides matching TRBD2. The receptor was isolated from a human donor with melanoma. The CDR3 loop is CASSLGTSGPTDTQYF. DNA of the CDR3: TGCGCCAGCAGCCTAGGGACTAGCGGGCCAACAGATACGCAGTATTTT.